These T cell receptor beta chains were read from a single sample in a study of blood T cells in healthy people across ages. TCRdb reprocessed the 5' RACE reads with MiXCR, giving one entry per CDR3 protein. The table records 1.8 million or so distinct CDR3 sequences, 30% to 40% of them present only once. The sample consisted of blood. The receptors shown here come from a human donor in good health. Each CDR3 is given with its conserved first and last residue. The D gene is left open where the match is weak. Some rows mark clone size as missing; the rest say once, few, many or name a class of expanded clone.

j_call: TRBJ2-1
v_call: TRBV11-1
d_call: TRBD2
clone_size: few
cdr3_aa: CASSPSSGVSYNEQFF
cdr3_nt: TGTGCCAGCAGCCCCAGTAGCGGGGTTTCCTACAATGAGCAGTTCTTC

j_call: TRBJ1-2
v_call: TRBV6-2/TRBV6-3
d_call: -
clone_size: few
cdr3_aa: CASSYSSGFGGYTF
cdr3_nt: TGTGCCAGCAGTTACTCGTCAGGGTTCGGCGGCTACACCTTC

j_call: TRBJ1-4
v_call: TRBV7-8
d_call: TRBD1
clone_size: -
cdr3_aa: CASSSYGYRGRFSDEKLFF
cdr3_nt: TGTGCCAGCAGCTCCTATGGATACAGGGGGCGTTTTTCGGATGAAAAACTGTTTTTT

j_call: TRBJ2-7
v_call: TRBV5-1
d_call: TRBD1
clone_size: many
cdr3_aa: CASSLTGTGAYEQYF
cdr3_nt: TGCGCCAGCAGCCTCACCGGGACAGGAGCCTACGAGCAGTACTTC

j_call: TRBJ1-1
v_call: TRBV11-3
d_call: -
clone_size: -
cdr3_aa: CASSSRQRDTEAFF
cdr3_nt: TGTGCCAGCAGCTCCCGACAGAGAGACACTGAAGCTTTCTTT

j_call: TRBJ2-3
v_call: TRBV6-2/TRBV6-3
d_call: -
clone_size: -
cdr3_aa: CASKLHLSGTDTQYF
cdr3_nt: TGTGCTTCCAAGCTTCACCTATCGGGCACAGATACGCAGTATTTT

j_call: TRBJ2-7
v_call: TRBV6-6
d_call: TRBD1
clone_size: few
cdr3_aa: CASSYSPGGEQYF
cdr3_nt: TGTGCCAGCAGTTACAGCCCAGGGGGCGAGCAGTACTTC

j_call: TRBJ2-3
v_call: TRBV7-2
d_call: -
clone_size: few
cdr3_aa: CASSWDGDTQYF
cdr3_nt: TGTGCCAGCAGCTGGGATGGAGATACGCAGTATTTT

j_call: TRBJ1-1
v_call: TRBV6-5
d_call: TRBD1
clone_size: -
cdr3_aa: CASSGTGYAEAFF
cdr3_nt: TGTGCCAGCAGCGGGACAGGGTATGCTGAAGCTTTCTTT

j_call: TRBJ2-7
v_call: TRBV10-3
d_call: -
clone_size: few
cdr3_aa: CAISVLGSEQYF
cdr3_nt: TGTGCCATCAGTGTTCTGGGAAGCGAGCAGTACTTC

j_call: TRBJ2-5
v_call: TRBV28
d_call: TRBD2
clone_size: few
cdr3_aa: CASSDLAGTQETQYF
cdr3_nt: TGTGCCAGCAGTGACCTAGCGGGGACTCAAGAGACCCAGTACTTC

j_call: TRBJ2-1
v_call: TRBV7-9
d_call: -
clone_size: few
cdr3_aa: CASSDGMAGRGNEQFF
cdr3_nt: TGTGCCAGCAGCGACGGAATGGCAGGTCGGGGCAATGAGCAGTTCTTC

j_call: TRBJ2-7
v_call: TRBV10-3
d_call: TRBD2
clone_size: -
cdr3_aa: CAISETMSGAISEQYF
cdr3_nt: TGTGCCATCAGTGAGACTATGAGCGGGGCTATCTCCGAGCAGTACTTC

j_call: TRBJ2-7
v_call: TRBV6-2/TRBV6-3
d_call: -
clone_size: -
cdr3_aa: CASSRPKEDFSYVQYF
cdr3_nt: TGTGCCAGCAGCCGCCCCAAGGAGGATTTCTCCTACGTGCAGTACTTC

j_call: TRBJ2-1
v_call: TRBV12-5
d_call: -
clone_size: few
cdr3_aa: CASGGSGRLSNEQFF
cdr3_nt: TGTGCTAGTGGGGGGTCAGGTCGGCTATCCAATGAGCAGTTCTTC

j_call: TRBJ1-5
v_call: TRBV20-1
d_call: TRBD1
clone_size: few
cdr3_aa: CSGESDRNQPQHF
cdr3_nt: TGCAGTGGAGAATCGGACAGGAATCAGCCCCAGCATTTT

j_call: TRBJ2-7
v_call: TRBV27
d_call: -
clone_size: few
cdr3_aa: CASSYRGPDYEQYF
cdr3_nt: TGTGCCAGCAGTTACCGGGGACCTGACTACGAGCAGTACTTC

j_call: TRBJ2-6
v_call: TRBV27
d_call: -
clone_size: -
cdr3_aa: CASSLGHSGVSGANVLTF
cdr3_nt: TGTGCCAGCAGTCTAGGGCACTCAGGTGTCTCTGGGGCCAACGTCCTGACTTTC

j_call: TRBJ2-3
v_call: TRBV12-3/TRBV12-4
d_call: -
clone_size: -
cdr3_aa: CASSQNRVSTDTQYF
cdr3_nt: TGTGCCAGCAGTCAAAACAGGGTGAGCACAGATACGCAGTATTTT

j_call: TRBJ2-1
v_call: TRBV20-1
d_call: -
clone_size: -
cdr3_aa: CSAIGQSMDEQFF
cdr3_nt: TGCAGTGCTATTGGGCAGTCGATGGACGAGCAGTTCTTC

j_call: TRBJ2-3
v_call: TRBV9
d_call: -
clone_size: -
cdr3_aa: CASSVAPAPTDTQYF
cdr3_nt: TGTGCCAGCAGCGTAGCTCCCGCGCCCACAGATACGCAGTATTTT

j_call: TRBJ2-1
v_call: TRBV7-6
d_call: -
clone_size: -
cdr3_aa: CASSSNFGTRNEQFF
cdr3_nt: TGTGCCAGCAGCTCAAATTTTGGGACCCGCAATGAGCAGTTCTTC

j_call: TRBJ2-5
v_call: TRBV28
d_call: -
clone_size: -
cdr3_aa: CASSFLGAGISGETQYF
cdr3_nt: TGTGCCAGCAGTTTCCTAGGTGCAGGGATCAGCGGAGAGACCCAGTACTTC

j_call: TRBJ2-7
v_call: TRBV20-1
d_call: -
clone_size: -
cdr3_aa: CSAAQQDSRAHEQYF
cdr3_nt: TGCAGTGCTGCACAACAGGACTCCAGGGCCCACGAGCAGTACTTC

j_call: TRBJ2-2
v_call: TRBV7-2
d_call: TRBD1
clone_size: -
cdr3_aa: CASSTTSQGDTGELFF
cdr3_nt: TGTGCCAGCAGCACAACTTCACAGGGGGACACCGGGGAGCTGTTTTTT

j_call: TRBJ2-1
v_call: TRBV7-2
d_call: -
clone_size: many
cdr3_aa: CASSSLPRRGQEGSSYNEQFF
cdr3_nt: TGTGCCAGCAGCTCCCTACCGCGCAGGGGCCAAGAGGGAAGCTCCTACAATGAGCAGTTCTTC

j_call: TRBJ2-7
v_call: TRBV7-2
d_call: TRBD1
clone_size: -
cdr3_aa: CASSFGYRGYEQYF
cdr3_nt: TGTGCCAGCAGCTTCGGGTACAGGGGCTACGAGCAGTACTTC

j_call: TRBJ2-1
v_call: TRBV4-3
d_call: -
clone_size: -
cdr3_aa: CASSQGLQGEQFF
cdr3_nt: TGCGCCAGCAGCCAGGGCCTTCAGGGTGAGCAGTTCTTC

j_call: TRBJ2-3
v_call: TRBV3-1
d_call: -
clone_size: -
cdr3_aa: CASSQDLQEPQYF
cdr3_nt: TGTGCCAGCAGCCAAGATCTCCAAGAACCGCAGTATTTT

j_call: TRBJ1-1
v_call: TRBV3-1
d_call: -
clone_size: -
cdr3_aa: CASSQEGGGGDTEAFF
cdr3_nt: TGTGCCAGCAGCCAAGAGGGAGGGGGGGGAGACACTGAAGCTTTCTTT

j_call: TRBJ2-7
v_call: TRBV5-1
d_call: -
clone_size: -
cdr3_aa: CASSLYRGAGDEQYF
cdr3_nt: TGCGCCAGCAGCTTGTATCGCGGGGCGGGCGATGAGCAGTACTTC

j_call: TRBJ2-1
v_call: TRBV9
d_call: -
clone_size: -
cdr3_aa: CASSVGPGNEQFF
cdr3_nt: TGTGCCAGCAGCGTAGGGCCAGGCAATGAGCAGTTCTTC

j_call: TRBJ2-3
v_call: TRBV5-1
d_call: TRBD1
clone_size: few
cdr3_aa: CASSPPTGGEDTQYF
cdr3_nt: TGCGCCAGCAGCCCTCCGACAGGGGGCGAAGATACGCAGTATTTT

j_call: TRBJ2-1
v_call: TRBV20-1
d_call: TRBD1
clone_size: -
cdr3_aa: CSARALDRGGSRPIGQFF
cdr3_nt: TGCAGTGCTAGAGCTCTGGACAGGGGTGGCAGTAGGCCTATAGGGCAGTTCTTC

j_call: TRBJ2-7
v_call: TRBV3-1
d_call: -
clone_size: -
cdr3_aa: CGSSQGAGTPYEQYF
cdr3_nt: TGTGGCAGCAGCCAAGGGGCAGGGACTCCCTACGAGCAGTACTTC

j_call: TRBJ1-5
v_call: TRBV7-2
d_call: -
clone_size: once
cdr3_aa: CASSPLGVGNQPQHF
cdr3_nt: TGTGCCAGCAGCCCCCTAGGGGTTGGGAATCAGCCCCAGCATTTT

j_call: TRBJ2-3
v_call: TRBV7-8
d_call: TRBD1
clone_size: -
cdr3_aa: CASSEIRGPDTQYF
cdr3_nt: TGTGCCAGCAGCGAGATCAGGGGGCCAGATACGCAGTATTTT

j_call: TRBJ2-3
v_call: TRBV7-2
d_call: -
clone_size: -
cdr3_aa: CASSPGPWQDTQYF
cdr3_nt: TGTGCCAGCAGCCCGGGACCCTGGCAAGATACGCAGTATTTT

j_call: TRBJ1-2
v_call: TRBV2
d_call: -
clone_size: few
cdr3_aa: CASSAEAYGYTF
cdr3_nt: TGTGCCAGCAGTGCAGAAGCCTATGGCTACACCTTC

j_call: TRBJ1-2
v_call: TRBV20-1
d_call: TRBD1
clone_size: -
cdr3_aa: CSAITGGFYGYTF
cdr3_nt: TGCAGTGCAATCACAGGGGGTTTCTATGGCTACACCTTC

j_call: TRBJ1-4
v_call: TRBV7-6
d_call: -
clone_size: -
cdr3_aa: CASSLAAGSSTNEKLFF
cdr3_nt: TGTGCCAGCAGCTTAGCGGCAGGAAGTTCGACTAATGAAAAACTGTTTTTT

j_call: TRBJ2-5
v_call: TRBV9
d_call: TRBD2
clone_size: few
cdr3_aa: CASSDGLARETQYF
cdr3_nt: TGTGCCAGCAGCGATGGACTAGCGAGGGAGACCCAGTACTTC

j_call: TRBJ2-1
v_call: TRBV20-1
d_call: TRBD2
clone_size: -
cdr3_aa: CSARSFSGGYNEQFF
cdr3_nt: TGCAGTGCTAGATCCTTTAGCGGGGGATACAATGAGCAGTTCTTC

j_call: TRBJ1-2
v_call: TRBV9
d_call: TRBD1
clone_size: -
cdr3_aa: CASSVSRGGENYGYTF
cdr3_nt: TGTGCCAGCAGCGTATCAAGAGGGGGCGAGAACTATGGCTACACCTTC

j_call: TRBJ2-5
v_call: TRBV10-3
d_call: TRBD2
clone_size: -
cdr3_aa: CAISERGTSGGKETQYF
cdr3_nt: TGTGCCATCAGTGAGCGAGGGACTAGCGGGGGTAAAGAGACCCAGTACTTC

j_call: TRBJ2-7
v_call: TRBV4-3
d_call: -
clone_size: -
cdr3_aa: CASSQAYYSYEQYF
cdr3_nt: TGCGCCAGCAGCCAGGCTTATTACAGTTACGAGCAGTACTTC

j_call: TRBJ2-3
v_call: TRBV9
d_call: -
clone_size: few
cdr3_aa: CASSVGRNTDTQYF
cdr3_nt: TGTGCCAGCAGCGTAGGGCGGAACACAGATACGCAGTATTTT

j_call: TRBJ2-1
v_call: TRBV28
d_call: -
clone_size: -
cdr3_aa: CASSLRHILEQFF
cdr3_nt: TGTGCCAGCAGTTTAAGGCATATTCTAGAGCAGTTCTTC

j_call: TRBJ2-3
v_call: TRBV28
d_call: TRBD2
clone_size: -
cdr3_aa: CASSYPRLAGGERVVDTQYF
cdr3_nt: TGTGCCAGCAGTTATCCCCGACTAGCGGGGGGTGAAAGGGTTGTAGATACGCAGTATTTT

j_call: TRBJ1-1
v_call: TRBV7-6
d_call: -
clone_size: -
cdr3_aa: CASSLAIQNEAFF
cdr3_nt: TGTGCCAGCAGCTTAGCGATCCAGAATGAAGCTTTCTTT

j_call: TRBJ2-1
v_call: TRBV11-3
d_call: -
clone_size: -
cdr3_aa: CASSPDGNTYNEQFF
cdr3_nt: TGTGCCAGCAGCCCGGACGGAAATACCTACAATGAGCAGTTCTTC

j_call: TRBJ2-1
v_call: TRBV6-1
d_call: TRBD2
clone_size: -
cdr3_aa: CASSEISGEFDEQFF
cdr3_nt: TGTGCCAGCAGTGAAATAAGCGGGGAGTTCGATGAGCAGTTCTTC

j_call: TRBJ2-1
v_call: TRBV6-6
d_call: -
clone_size: -
cdr3_aa: CASSYLGKDNEQFF
cdr3_nt: TGTGCCAGCAGTTACCTGGGAAAAGACAATGAGCAGTTCTTC

j_call: TRBJ2-7
v_call: TRBV29-1
d_call: TRBD2
clone_size: -
cdr3_aa: CSVSLAGGQNEQYF
cdr3_nt: TGCAGCGTTTCCCTAGCGGGGGGGCAAAACGAGCAGTACTTC

j_call: TRBJ2-2
v_call: TRBV6-4
d_call: -
clone_size: -
cdr3_aa: CASSEGAFTGELFF
cdr3_nt: TGTGCCAGCAGTGAGGGGGCCTTCACCGGGGAGCTGTTTTTT

j_call: TRBJ1-5
v_call: TRBV6-2/TRBV6-3
d_call: -
clone_size: -
cdr3_aa: CASSWGHLNQPQHF
cdr3_nt: TGTGCCAGCAGTTGGGGACACCTTAATCAGCCCCAGCATTTT

j_call: TRBJ2-3
v_call: TRBV19
d_call: TRBD1
clone_size: -
cdr3_aa: CASSDRGLADTQYF
cdr3_nt: TGTGCCAGTAGTGACAGGGGGCTAGCAGATACGCAGTATTTT

j_call: TRBJ2-1
v_call: TRBV20-1
d_call: -
clone_size: -
cdr3_aa: CSGRGRIPTRFGNEQFF
cdr3_nt: TGCAGTGGACGGGGCCGGATTCCGACTAGATTTGGCAATGAGCAGTTCTTC

j_call: TRBJ1-1
v_call: TRBV12-3/TRBV12-4
d_call: -
clone_size: few
cdr3_aa: CASSLGHSEAFF
cdr3_nt: TGTGCCAGCAGTTTAGGGCACTCTGAAGCTTTCTTT

j_call: TRBJ1-2
v_call: TRBV20-1
d_call: -
clone_size: -
cdr3_aa: CSARDPQGLGYTF
cdr3_nt: TGCAGTGCTAGAGATCCGCAGGGACTTGGCTACACCTTC